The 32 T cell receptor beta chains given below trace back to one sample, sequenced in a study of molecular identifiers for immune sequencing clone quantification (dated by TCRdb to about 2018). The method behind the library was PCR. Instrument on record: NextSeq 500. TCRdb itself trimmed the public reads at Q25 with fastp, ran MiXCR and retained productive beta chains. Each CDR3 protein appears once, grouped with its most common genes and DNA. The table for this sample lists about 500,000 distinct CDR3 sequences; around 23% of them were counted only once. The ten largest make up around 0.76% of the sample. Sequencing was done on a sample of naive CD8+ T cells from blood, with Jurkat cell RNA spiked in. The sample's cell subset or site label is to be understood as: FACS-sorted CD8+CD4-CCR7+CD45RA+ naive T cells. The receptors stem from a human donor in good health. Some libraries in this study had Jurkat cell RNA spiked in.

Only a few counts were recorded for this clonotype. The CDR3 reads CASRVQGVAYEQYF. The CDR3 nucleotides are TGTGCCAGCAGAGTACAGGGGGTAGCCTACGAGCAGTACTTC. This sequence joins TRBV27 and TRBJ2-7, with 8 nucleotides matching TRBD1. From germline, CDR1 is MNHEY and CDR2 SMNVEV (reference sequence). This CDR3 has 14 amino acids. V lost 6 bases, J lost 2 bases, and 6 bases stayed unmatched.

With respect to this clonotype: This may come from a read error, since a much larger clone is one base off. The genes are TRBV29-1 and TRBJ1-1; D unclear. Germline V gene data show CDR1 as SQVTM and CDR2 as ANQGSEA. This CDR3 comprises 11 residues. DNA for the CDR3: TGCAGCGTTCACGGGAACACTGAAGCTCTCTTT. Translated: CSVHGNTEALF.

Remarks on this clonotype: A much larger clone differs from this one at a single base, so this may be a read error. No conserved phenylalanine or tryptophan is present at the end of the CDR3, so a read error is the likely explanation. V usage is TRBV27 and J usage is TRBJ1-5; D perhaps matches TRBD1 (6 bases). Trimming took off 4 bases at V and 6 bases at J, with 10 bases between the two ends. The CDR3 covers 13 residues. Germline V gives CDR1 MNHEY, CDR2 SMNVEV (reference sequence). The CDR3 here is CASSSRGGQPQHC. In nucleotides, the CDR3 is TGTGCCAGCAGTTCCAGGGGTGGTCAGCCCCAGCATTGT.

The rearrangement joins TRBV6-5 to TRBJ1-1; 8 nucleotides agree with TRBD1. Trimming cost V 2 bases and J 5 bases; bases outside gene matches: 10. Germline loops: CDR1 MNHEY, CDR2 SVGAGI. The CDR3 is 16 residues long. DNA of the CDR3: TGTGCCAGCAGTTACAATGACAGGGGAAGGGAGACTGAAGCTTTCTTT. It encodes CASSYNDRGRETEAFF.

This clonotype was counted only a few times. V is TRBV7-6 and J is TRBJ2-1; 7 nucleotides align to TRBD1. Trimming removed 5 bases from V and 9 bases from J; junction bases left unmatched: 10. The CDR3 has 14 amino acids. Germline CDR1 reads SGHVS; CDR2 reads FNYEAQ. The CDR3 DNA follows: TGTGCCAGCAGCCTTCACCCGGGACAGAGTGAGCAGTTCTTC. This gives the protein CASSLHPGQSEQFF. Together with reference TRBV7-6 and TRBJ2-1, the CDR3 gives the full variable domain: GAGVSQSPRYKVTKRGQDVALRCDPISGHVSLYWYRQALGQGPEFLTYFNYEAQQDKSGLPNDRFSAERPEGSISTLTIQRTEQRDSAMYRCASSLHPGQSEQFFGPGTRLTVL.

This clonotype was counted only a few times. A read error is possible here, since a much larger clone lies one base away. The CDR3 loop is CASSYDTEAFF. The CDR3 DNA sequence: TGTGCCAGCAGTTACGACACTGAAGCTTTCTTT. The chain recombines TRBV6-5 with TRBJ1-1; D not resolved. The V gene lost 2 bases and the J gene lost 3 bases, with 1 base spanning the gap. The V gene's germline CDR1 is MNHEY and CDR2 SVGAGI. CDR3 length: 11 amino acids.

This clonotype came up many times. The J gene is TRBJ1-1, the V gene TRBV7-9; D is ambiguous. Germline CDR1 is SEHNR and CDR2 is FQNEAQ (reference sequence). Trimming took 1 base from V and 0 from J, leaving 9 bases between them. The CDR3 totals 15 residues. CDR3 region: CASSLVGAVNTEAFF. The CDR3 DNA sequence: TGTGCCAGCAGCTTAGTAGGAGCGGTGAACACTGAAGCTTTCTTT.

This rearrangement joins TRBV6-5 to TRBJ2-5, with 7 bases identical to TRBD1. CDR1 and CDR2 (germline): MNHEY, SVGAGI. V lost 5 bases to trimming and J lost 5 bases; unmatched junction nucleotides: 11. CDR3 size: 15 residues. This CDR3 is CASSHATGLAETQYF. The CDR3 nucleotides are TGTGCCAGCAGTCACGCGACAGGGCTGGCGGAGACCCAGTACTTC.

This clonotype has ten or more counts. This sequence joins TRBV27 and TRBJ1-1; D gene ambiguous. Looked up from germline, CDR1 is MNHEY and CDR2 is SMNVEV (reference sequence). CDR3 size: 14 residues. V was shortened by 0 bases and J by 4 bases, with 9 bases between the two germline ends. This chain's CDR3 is CASSLSGSPTEAFF. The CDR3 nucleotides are TGTGCCAGCAGTTTATCTGGCAGCCCCACTGAAGCTTTCTTT.

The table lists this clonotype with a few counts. CDR3 in amino acids: CSTRVGESEQYF. The CDR3 nucleotides read TGCAGCACCCGGGTAGGGGAGAGCGAGCAGTACTTC. This chain links TRBV29-1 with TRBJ2-7; perhaps D is TRBD1 or TRBD2 (5 bases each). Trimming shortened V by 8 bases and J by 6 bases, and 17 bases separated the two germline ends. There are 12 residues in the CDR3. CDR1 is SQVTM and CDR2 is ANQGSEA in the germline V gene.

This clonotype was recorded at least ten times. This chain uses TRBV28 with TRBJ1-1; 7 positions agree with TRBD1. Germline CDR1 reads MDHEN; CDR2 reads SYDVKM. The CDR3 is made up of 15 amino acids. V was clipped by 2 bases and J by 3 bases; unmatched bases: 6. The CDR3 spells CASSLNPDRDTEAFF. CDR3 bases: TGTGCCAGCAGTTTAAACCCCGACAGGGACACTGAAGCTTTCTTT.

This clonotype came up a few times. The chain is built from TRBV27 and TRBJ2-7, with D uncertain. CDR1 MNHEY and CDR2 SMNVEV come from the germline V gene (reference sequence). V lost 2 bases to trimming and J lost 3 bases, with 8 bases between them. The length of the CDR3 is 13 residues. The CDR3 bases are TGTGCCAGCAGTTTAAGGCAATACTACGAGCAGTACTTC. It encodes CASSLRQYYEQYF.

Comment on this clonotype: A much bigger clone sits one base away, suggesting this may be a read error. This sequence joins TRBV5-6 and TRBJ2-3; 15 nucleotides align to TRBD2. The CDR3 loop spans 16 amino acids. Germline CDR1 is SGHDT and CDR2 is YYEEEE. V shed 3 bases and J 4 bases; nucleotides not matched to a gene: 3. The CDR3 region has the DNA TGTGCCAGCAGCTGGGGACTAGCGGGGGGCTCAGATACGCAGTATTTT. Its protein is CASSWGLAGGSDTQYF.

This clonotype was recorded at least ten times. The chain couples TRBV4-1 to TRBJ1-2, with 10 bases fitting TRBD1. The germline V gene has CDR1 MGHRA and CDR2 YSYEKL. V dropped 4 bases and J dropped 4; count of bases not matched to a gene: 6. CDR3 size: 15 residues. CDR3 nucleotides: TGCGCCAGCAGCCCTTGGGACAGGGGCGGCTATGGCTACACCTTC. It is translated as CASSPWDRGGYGYTF.

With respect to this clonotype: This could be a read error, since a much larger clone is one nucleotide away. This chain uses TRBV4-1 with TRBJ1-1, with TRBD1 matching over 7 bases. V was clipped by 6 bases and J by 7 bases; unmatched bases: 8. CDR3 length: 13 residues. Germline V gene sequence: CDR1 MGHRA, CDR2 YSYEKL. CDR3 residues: CASSLNRDSEAFF. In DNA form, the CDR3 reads TGCGCCAGCAGTCTAAACCGGGACAGTGAAGCTTTCTTT.

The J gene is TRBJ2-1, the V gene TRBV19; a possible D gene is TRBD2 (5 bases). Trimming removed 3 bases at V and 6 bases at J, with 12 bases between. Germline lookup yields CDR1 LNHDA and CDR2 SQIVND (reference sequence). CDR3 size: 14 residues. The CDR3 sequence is CASSMLLAPNEQFF. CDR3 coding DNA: TGTGCCAGTAGTATGTTGCTAGCCCCCAATGAGCAGTTCTTC.

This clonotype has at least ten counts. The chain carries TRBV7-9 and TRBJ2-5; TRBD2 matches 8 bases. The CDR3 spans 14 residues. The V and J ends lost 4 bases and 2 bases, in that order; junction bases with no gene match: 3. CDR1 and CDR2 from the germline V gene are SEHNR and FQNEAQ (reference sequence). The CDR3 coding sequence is TGTGCCAGCAGCTCAGCGGGAGTACAAGAGACCCAGTACTTC. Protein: CASSSAGVQETQYF.

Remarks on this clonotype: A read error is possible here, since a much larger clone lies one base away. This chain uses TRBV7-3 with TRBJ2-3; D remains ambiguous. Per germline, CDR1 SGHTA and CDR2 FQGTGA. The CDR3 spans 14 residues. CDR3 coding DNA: TGTGCCAGCGGCTTACTCCTTAACACAGATACGCAGTATTTT. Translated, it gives CASGLLLNTDTQYF.

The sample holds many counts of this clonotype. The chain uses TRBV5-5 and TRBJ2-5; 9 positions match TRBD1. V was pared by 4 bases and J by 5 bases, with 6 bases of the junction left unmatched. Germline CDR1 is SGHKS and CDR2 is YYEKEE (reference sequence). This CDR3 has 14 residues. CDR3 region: CASSETGGVETQYF. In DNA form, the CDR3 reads TGTGCCAGCAGCGAAACAGGGGGCGTCGAGACCCAGTACTTC. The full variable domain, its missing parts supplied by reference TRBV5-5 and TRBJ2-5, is DAGVTQSPTHLIKTRGQQVTLRCSPISGHKSVSWYQQVLGQGPQFIFQYYEKEERGRGNFPDRFSARQFPNYSSELNVNALLLGDSALYLCASSETGGVETQYFGPGTRLLVL.

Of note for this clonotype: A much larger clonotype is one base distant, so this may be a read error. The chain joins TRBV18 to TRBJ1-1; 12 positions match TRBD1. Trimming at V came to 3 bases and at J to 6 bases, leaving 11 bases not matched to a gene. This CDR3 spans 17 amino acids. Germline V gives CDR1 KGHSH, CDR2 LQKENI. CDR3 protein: CASSPSGTGGVLAEAFF. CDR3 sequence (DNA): TGTGCCAGCTCACCCTCCGGGACAGGGGGCGTTTTAGCTGAAGCTTTCTTT.

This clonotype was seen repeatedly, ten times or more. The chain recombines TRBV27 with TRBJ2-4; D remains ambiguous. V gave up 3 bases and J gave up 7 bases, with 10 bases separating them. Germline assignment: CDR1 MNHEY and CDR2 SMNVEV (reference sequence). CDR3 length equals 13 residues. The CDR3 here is CASSLTPTNIQYF. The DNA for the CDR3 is TGTGCCAGCAGTTTGACCCCAACCAACATTCAGTACTTC.

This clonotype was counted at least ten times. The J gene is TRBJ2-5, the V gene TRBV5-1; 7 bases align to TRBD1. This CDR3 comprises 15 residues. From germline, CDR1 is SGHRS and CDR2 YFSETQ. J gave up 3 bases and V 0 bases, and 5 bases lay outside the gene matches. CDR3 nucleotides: TGCGCCAGCAGCTTGGGTTTAACAGGGGAAGAGACCCAGTACTTC. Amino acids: CASSLGLTGEETQYF.

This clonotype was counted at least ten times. CDR3 coding DNA: TGTGCCAGCAGTCCCCAGGGGGGCTATGGCTACACCTTC. As protein: CASSPQGGYGYTF. This rearrangement joins TRBV6-5 to TRBJ1-2; TRBD1 aligns across 7 bases. The germline V gene has CDR1 MNHEY and CDR2 SVGAGI. This CDR3 contains 13 residues. Germline trimming cut 5 bases from V and 4 bases from J; bases unmatched to any gene: 4.

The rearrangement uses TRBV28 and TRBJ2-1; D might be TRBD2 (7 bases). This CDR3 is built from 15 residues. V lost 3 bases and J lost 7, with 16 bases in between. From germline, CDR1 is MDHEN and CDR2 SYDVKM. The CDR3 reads CASSLDGGRRNEQFF. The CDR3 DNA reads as TGTGCCAGCAGTTTGGACGGGGGGCGCCGGAATGAGCAGTTCTTC.

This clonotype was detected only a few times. CDR3 DNA: TGTGCCAGCAGTGGATTAGGGAACACTGAAGCTTTCTTT. Amino acids: CASSGLGNTEAFF. The rearrangement uses TRBV2 and TRBJ1-1; no reliable D call. V gave up 4 bases and J gave up 1 base, with 7 bases separating them. Germline lookup yields CDR1 SNHLY and CDR2 FYNNEI. This CDR3 has 13 amino acids.

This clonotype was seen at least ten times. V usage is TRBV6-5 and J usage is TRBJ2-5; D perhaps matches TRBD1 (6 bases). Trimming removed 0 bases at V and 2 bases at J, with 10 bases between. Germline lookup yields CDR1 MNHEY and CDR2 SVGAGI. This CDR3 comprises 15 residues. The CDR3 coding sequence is TGTGCCAGCAGTTACTCCATAGGACAGCAAGAGACCCAGTACTTC. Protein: CASSYSIGQQETQYF.

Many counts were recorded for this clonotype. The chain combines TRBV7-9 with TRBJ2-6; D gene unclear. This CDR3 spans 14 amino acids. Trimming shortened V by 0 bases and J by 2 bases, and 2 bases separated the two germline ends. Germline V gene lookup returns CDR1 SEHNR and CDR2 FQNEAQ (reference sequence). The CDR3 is CASSLAPGANVLTF. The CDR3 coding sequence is TGTGCCAGCAGCTTAGCACCTGGGGCCAACGTCCTGACTTTC.

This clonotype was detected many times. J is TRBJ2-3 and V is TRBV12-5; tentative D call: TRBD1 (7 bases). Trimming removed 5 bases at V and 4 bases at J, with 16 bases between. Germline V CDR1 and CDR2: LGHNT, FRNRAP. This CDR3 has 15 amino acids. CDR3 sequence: CASGKGDSGPDTQYF. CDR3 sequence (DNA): TGTGCTAGTGGTAAAGGGGACAGCGGGCCAGATACGCAGTATTTT.

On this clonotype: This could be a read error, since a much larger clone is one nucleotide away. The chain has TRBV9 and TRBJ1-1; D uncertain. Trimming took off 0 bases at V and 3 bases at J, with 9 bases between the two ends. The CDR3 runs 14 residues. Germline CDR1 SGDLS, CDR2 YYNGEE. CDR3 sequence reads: CASSVVTMDTEAFF. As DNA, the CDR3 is TGTGCCAGCAGCGTAGTGACGATGGACACTGAAGCTTTCTTT.

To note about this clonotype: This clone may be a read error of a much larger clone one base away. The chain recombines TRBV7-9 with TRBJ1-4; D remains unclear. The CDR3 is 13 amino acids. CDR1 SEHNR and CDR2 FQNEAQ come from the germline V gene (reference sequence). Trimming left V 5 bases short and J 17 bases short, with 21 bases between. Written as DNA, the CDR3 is TGTGCCAGCAGCCCCCCCAAGGGCGGCAACCGTTTTTTT. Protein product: CASSPPKGGNRFF.

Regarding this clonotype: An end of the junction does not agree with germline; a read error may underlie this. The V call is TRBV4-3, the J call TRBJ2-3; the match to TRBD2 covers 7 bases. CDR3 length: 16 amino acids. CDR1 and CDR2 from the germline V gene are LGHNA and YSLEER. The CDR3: CASSQDRGLVTDMQYF. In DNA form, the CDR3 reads TGCGCCAGCAGCCAAGATAGAGGACTAGTCACAGATATGCAGTATTTT.

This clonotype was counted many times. CDR3 sequence reads: CASSQGPRGGNQPQHF. CDR3 nucleotide sequence: TGCGCCAGCAGCCAAGGGCCTAGGGGTGGCAATCAGCCCCAGCATTTT. The chain has TRBV4-1 and TRBJ1-5; perhaps TRBD1 as D (5 bases). This CDR3 is built from 16 residues. V dropped 1 base and J dropped 2 bases, with 12 bases sitting between them. Germline values: CDR1 MGHRA, CDR2 YSYEKL.